This T cell receptor (beta chain) was sequenced in a study of OX40 agonist ivuxolimab in advanced cancers. About the research overall: The group had a mean age of about 64 years, ranged from about 20 to 79, and was just under 85% male. Points from the study as a whole: The study found that CD8+ T cells averaged more expanded clones than CD4+. At 0.1 to 3.0 mg/kg, clonal expansion of CD4+ and CD8+ blood T cells had occurred by week 6.

With regard to this clone: What it binds is unknown.

Here immunoSEQ multiplex PCR was the method, and the copy in TCRdb shows in-frame clones only, minus some. This table holds under 95,000 clones, about nine tenths found once. The TCR comes from an adult with an advanced solid tumor such as melanoma, head and neck, liver or kidney cancer. Sequenced material: CD4+ or CD8+ T cells sorted from blood, taken in a trial of the OX40 agonist ivuxolimab.

The CDR3 spells CASSYGRFKLETQYF. The CDR3 region has the DNA TGCGCCAGCAGCTACGGGAGGTTTAAGTTGGAGACCCAGTACTTC. This sequence joins TRBV5-1 and TRBJ2-5; 7 nucleotides agree with TRBD2. Looked up from germline, CDR1 is SGHRS and CDR2 is YFSETQ. This CDR3 region has 15 residues. V trimming: 3 bases; J trimming: 5 bases; junction bases outside the gene matches: 10.